Listed below are T cell receptor beta chains from one sample, sequenced in a study of cytomegalovirus exposure and HLA in healthy donors. Repertoires were generated with immunoSEQ multiplex PCR, while TCRdb's copy carries only in-frame clones and drops some. Here the sample spans around 100,000 clones, about 62% being singletons. Sequencing used PBMCs. Receptors were obtained from a man aged 25-40 years in good health and CMV-seronegative. The CDR3 runs from the conserved cysteine through the conserved F or W. Each record gives: clone size, V gene, CDR3 length, J gene, D gene, CDR3 protein, CDR3 DNA. A D gene is named only where the DNA matches it firmly. Size tells how often a clone was seen (once, few, many) or the class of an expanded clone, and some rows leave it out.

clone_size: once
v_call: TRBV6-1
cdr3_length: 15
j_call: TRBJ1-3
d_call: TRBD1
cdr3_aa: CASSDRGSSGNTIYF
cdr3_nt: TGTGCCAGCAGTGACAGGGGGAGCTCTGGAAACACCATATATTTT

clone_size: -
v_call: TRBV4-1
cdr3_length: 18
j_call: TRBJ1-3
d_call: TRBD1
cdr3_aa: CASSQEGQGANIGNTIYF
cdr3_nt: TGCGCCAGCAGCCAAGAGGGACAGGGGGCGAATATTGGAAACACCATATATTTT

clone_size: -
v_call: TRBV6-6
cdr3_length: 11
j_call: TRBJ1-2
d_call: -
cdr3_aa: CASSPGYGYTF
cdr3_nt: TGTGCCAGCAGTCCCGGGTATGGCTACACCTTC

clone_size: -
v_call: TRBV5-1
cdr3_length: 15
j_call: TRBJ2-2
d_call: TRBD1
cdr3_aa: CASSYDRVGTGELFF
cdr3_nt: TGCGCCAGCAGCTACGACAGGGTGGGCACCGGGGAGCTGTTTTTT

clone_size: few
v_call: TRBV7-9
cdr3_length: 14
j_call: TRBJ2-1
d_call: TRBD2
cdr3_aa: CASSLVRGDNEQFF
cdr3_nt: TGTGCCAGCAGCTTAGTCCGGGGGGACAATGAGCAGTTCTTC

clone_size: -
v_call: TRBV6-5
cdr3_length: 14
j_call: TRBJ2-7
d_call: TRBD1
cdr3_aa: CASKQGAQKYEQYF
cdr3_nt: TGTGCCAGCAAACAGGGGGCGCAAAAATACGAGCAGTACTTC

clone_size: -
v_call: TRBV6-6
cdr3_length: 14
j_call: TRBJ2-5
d_call: -
cdr3_aa: CASSLRGGGETQYF
cdr3_nt: TGTGCCAGCAGCCTAAGGGGGGGCGGAGAGACCCAGTACTTC

clone_size: -
v_call: TRBV11-2
cdr3_length: 16
j_call: TRBJ2-7
d_call: TRBD1
cdr3_aa: CASSANRGFDPYEQYF
cdr3_nt: TGTGCCAGCAGCGCGAACAGGGGGTTTGACCCCTACGAGCAGTACTTC

clone_size: few
v_call: TRBV11-3
cdr3_length: 13
j_call: TRBJ2-1
d_call: -
cdr3_aa: CASSTRVYNEQFF
cdr3_nt: TGTGCCAGCAGCACCCGGGTCTACAATGAGCAGTTCTTC

clone_size: -
v_call: TRBV5-1
cdr3_length: 15
j_call: TRBJ2-1
d_call: TRBD2
cdr3_aa: CASSLDLAGSNEQFF
cdr3_nt: TGCGCCAGCAGCTTGGATCTAGCGGGGAGCAATGAGCAGTTCTTC

clone_size: -
v_call: TRBV4-3
cdr3_length: 13
j_call: TRBJ1-1
d_call: -
cdr3_aa: CASSQGGNTEAFF
cdr3_nt: TGCGCCAGCAGCCAAGGAGGGAACACTGAAGCTTTCTTT

clone_size: once
v_call: TRBV6-5
cdr3_length: 13
j_call: TRBJ1-1
d_call: -
cdr3_aa: CASRRTMNTEAFF
cdr3_nt: TGTGCCAGCAGACGGACAATGAACACTGAAGCTTTCTTT

clone_size: -
v_call: TRBV5-1
cdr3_length: 14
j_call: TRBJ2-1
d_call: -
cdr3_aa: CASSLSPSGNEQFF
cdr3_nt: TGCGCCAGCAGCCTATCTCCCTCAGGGAATGAGCAGTTCTTC

clone_size: -
v_call: TRBV6-1
cdr3_length: 13
j_call: TRBJ1-2
d_call: TRBD1
cdr3_aa: CASRGQTAYGYTF
cdr3_nt: TGTGCCAGCAGGGGACAGACCGCCTATGGCTACACCTTC

clone_size: -
v_call: TRBV5-1
cdr3_length: 13
j_call: TRBJ2-7
d_call: -
cdr3_aa: CASSFDISYEQYF
cdr3_nt: TGCGCCAGCAGCTTCGACATCTCCTACGAGCAGTACTTC

clone_size: -
v_call: TRBV7-2
cdr3_length: 13
j_call: TRBJ1-2
d_call: -
cdr3_aa: CASSLDSSGGYTF
cdr3_nt: TGTGCCAGCAGCTTAGACAGCTCGGGGGGCTACACCTTC

clone_size: -
v_call: TRBV6-6
cdr3_length: 13
j_call: TRBJ1-5
d_call: -
cdr3_aa: CASSQQVNQPQHF
cdr3_nt: TGTGCCAGCAGCCAACAGGTCAATCAGCCCCAGCATTTT

clone_size: -
v_call: TRBV27
cdr3_length: 14
j_call: TRBJ2-7
d_call: TRBD1
cdr3_aa: CASRRPGQGYEQYF
cdr3_nt: TGTGCCAGCAGAAGGCCGGGACAGGGGTACGAGCAGTACTTC

clone_size: -
v_call: TRBV27
cdr3_length: 15
j_call: TRBJ2-1
d_call: -
cdr3_aa: CASSTPTGRDNEQFF
cdr3_nt: TGTGCCAGCAGTACCCCGACAGGTAGAGACAATGAGCAGTTCTTC

clone_size: few
v_call: TRBV10-3
cdr3_length: 15
j_call: TRBJ2-1
d_call: -
cdr3_aa: CAIRAPGHNYNEQFF
cdr3_nt: TGTGCCATCAGGGCTCCGGGACACAACTACAATGAGCAGTTCTTC

clone_size: once
v_call: TRBV28
cdr3_length: 11
j_call: TRBJ1-1
d_call: -
cdr3_aa: CASSFFGEAFF
cdr3_nt: TGTGCCAGCAGTTTTTTCGGGGAAGCTTTCTTT

clone_size: -
v_call: TRBV20-1
cdr3_length: 11
j_call: TRBJ1-2
d_call: -
cdr3_aa: CSAGRTDGYTF
cdr3_nt: TGCAGTGCTGGCCGCACCGATGGCTACACCTTC

clone_size: once
v_call: TRBV7-2
cdr3_length: 15
j_call: TRBJ1-5
d_call: -
cdr3_aa: CASSGNGGAGQPQHF
cdr3_nt: TGTGCCAGCAGCGGTAATGGGGGGGCAGGGCAGCCCCAGCATTTT

clone_size: -
v_call: TRBV5-1
cdr3_length: 14
j_call: TRBJ1-2
d_call: -
cdr3_aa: CASSLMTDNYGYTF
cdr3_nt: TGCGCCAGCAGCTTGATGACAGATAACTATGGCTACACCTTC

clone_size: -
v_call: TRBV11-3
cdr3_length: 14
j_call: TRBJ2-3
d_call: TRBD2
cdr3_aa: CASSRSGTTDTQYF
cdr3_nt: TGTGCCAGCAGCCGTAGCGGGACCACAGATACGCAGTATTTT

clone_size: -
v_call: TRBV28
cdr3_length: 14
j_call: TRBJ2-7
d_call: TRBD1
cdr3_aa: CASSTPGQVGEQYF
cdr3_nt: TGTGCCAGCAGTACACCGGGACAGGTCGGCGAGCAGTACTTC

clone_size: -
v_call: TRBV11-2
cdr3_length: 13
j_call: TRBJ1-1
d_call: -
cdr3_aa: CASSLDLGGEAFF
cdr3_nt: TGTGCCAGCAGCTTAGATCTAGGCGGTGAAGCTTTCTTT

clone_size: -
v_call: TRBV19
cdr3_length: 12
j_call: TRBJ1-2
d_call: -
cdr3_aa: CASSESDYGYTF
cdr3_nt: TGTGCCAGTAGTGAGTCCGACTATGGCTACACCTTC

clone_size: -
v_call: TRBV28
cdr3_length: 14
j_call: TRBJ2-1
d_call: -
cdr3_aa: CASRSEFSYNEQFF
cdr3_nt: TGTGCCAGCAGATCCGAGTTCTCCTACAATGAGCAGTTCTTC

clone_size: -
v_call: TRBV14
cdr3_length: 17
j_call: TRBJ2-1
d_call: TRBD2
cdr3_aa: CASSRPWGLAGGREQFF
cdr3_nt: TGTGCCAGCAGCCGCCCTTGGGGACTAGCGGGGGGCAGGGAGCAGTTCTTC

clone_size: few
v_call: TRBV30
cdr3_length: 14
j_call: TRBJ2-1
d_call: TRBD2
cdr3_aa: CACNQGLAVHEQFF
cdr3_nt: TGTGCCTGTAACCAAGGACTAGCGGTGCATGAGCAGTTCTTC

clone_size: -
v_call: TRBV25-1
cdr3_length: 15
j_call: TRBJ2-7
d_call: -
cdr3_aa: CASSQGSAWSNEQYF
cdr3_nt: TGTGCCAGCAGTCAAGGGAGTGCCTGGAGCAACGAGCAGTACTTC